This TCR beta chain was observed in a study of T cells in women clearing cervical HPV infection. Across the study: Control women cleared a single incident HPV16 infection within 12 months. For cases, blood was sampled a median 149 days after lesion detection, interquartile range roughly 85 to 220 days. With HLA typing for only a few women, HLA confounding remains possible.

Germline values: CDR1 SGHAT, CDR2 FQNNGV. The CDR3 contains 12 residues. The V and J ends lost 2 bases and 5 bases respectively, with 5 bases between them. Method: immunoSEQ multiplex PCR; TCRdb's copy keeps in-frame clones and lacks some. Reported are 30,000 to 45,000 clones; the ten largest clones contain about 7.2%. Notes on this clone: The CDR3 extends 3 residues past the end of the read, so its final part is completed from the germline J gene.

This sequence originates from a woman between 18 and 70 years old with a cervical HPV16 infection that either progressed to CIN3+ or cleared (not recorded which). Sequencing was performed on blood buffy coat. The chain uses TRBV11-2 and TRBJ2-3; D uncertain. Partial CDR3 DNA: TGTGCCAGCAGCTTATACGGAGATACG. Translation: CASSLYGDT. The CDR3 as a whole reads CASSLYGDTQYF.